This T cell receptor (beta chain) is from a study of T cells after yellow fever vaccination. Study results and limitations: There was a possibility that FACS-sorted repertoires contained abundant clonotypes contaminating from the bulk population. Post-booster samples contained most primary-vaccination clones (around 96% CD4, approximately 88% CD8). A minor fraction of clonotypes spanned both CD4 and CD8 compartments.

The CDR3 has 20 amino acids. The V gene end was trimmed by 4 bases and the J gene end by 6 bases; junction bases not matched to a gene: 19. Germline values: CDR1 LGHNA, CDR2 YSLEER. This clonotype has more than one count but fewer than ten. The target antigen is unknown. The authors made TCR cDNA by 5'RACE template switching, adding a universal primer site and UMIs. Using its own MiXCR run on the 5' RACE reads, TCRdb lists one record per CDR3 protein. The table shows about 330,000 distinct CDR3 sequences, with around 7% occurring only once. The source material was PBMCs, sampled about 49 days after the first yellow fever vaccination. The chain uses TRBV4-3 and TRBJ2-3, with 13 positions matching TRBD2. The receptor was derived from a man between 18 and 35 years old who received the YFV17D yellow fever vaccine. The CDR3 is CASSLSIPGLAGLMVDTQYF. The CDR3 nucleotides are TGCGCCAGCAGCCTCTCCATTCCGGGACTAGCGGGATTAATGGTGGATACGCAGTATTTT.